The 12 T cell receptor beta chains reported below all come from one sample, sequenced in a study of OX40 agonist ivuxolimab in advanced cancers. Profiling relied on immunoSEQ multiplex PCR, and the TCRdb table lists in-frame clones only, not all of them. This sample has 55,000 to 65,000 clones, with roughly 85% found just once. The sample consisted of CD4+ or CD8+ T cells sorted from blood, taken in a trial of the OX40 agonist ivuxolimab. These receptors were taken from an adult with an advanced solid tumor such as melanoma, head and neck, liver or kidney cancer.

The CDR3 loop is CSALLGQGLETQYF. CDR3 nucleotides: TGCAGCGCACTACTGGGGCAGGGGCTCGAGACCCAGTACTTC. This chain links TRBV29-1 with TRBJ2-5; a possible D gene is TRBD1 (6 bases). Per the germline V gene, CDR1 is SQVTM and CDR2 is ANQGSEA. The CDR3 totals 14 residues. V lost 7 bases to trimming and J lost 5 bases, with 20 bases between them.

This chain connects TRBV9 to TRBJ1-3; 8 nucleotides align to TRBD1. CDR1 is SGDLS, CDR2 YYNGEE, per germline. The CDR3 totals 15 residues. Trimming at V came to 0 bases and at J to 8 bases, leaving 7 bases not matched to a gene. The CDR3: CASSVDAGGWDTIYF. The CDR3 DNA reads TGTGCCAGCAGCGTAGATGCAGGGGGCTGGGACACCATATATTTT.

The rearrangement links TRBV18 to TRBJ2-7, with D possibly TRBD1 on 6 matching bases. Between the trimmed V and J ends, which lost 0 bases and 0 bases, there was a span of 9 bases. The CDR3 contains 15 residues. Germline V gene sequence: CDR1 KGHSH, CDR2 LQKENI. CDR3 sequence reads: CASSPPAGASYEQYF. The CDR3 DNA follows: TGTGCCAGCTCACCACCGGCAGGGGCCTCCTACGAGCAGTACTTC.

This rearrangement joins TRBV15 to TRBJ2-1; D remains ambiguous. In germline, CDR1 is LNHNV, CDR2 YYDKDF (reference sequence). Trimming pared 0 bases from V and 5 bases from J, leaving 11 bases between. The CDR3 extends over 15 amino acids. CDR3 bases: TGTGCCACCAGCAGAGATCTTGGGCGGAACAATGAGCAGTTCTTC. It translates to CATSRDLGRNNEQFF. The whole variable domain, filled in from reference TRBV15 and TRBJ2-1, reads DAMVIQNPRYQVTQFGKPVTLSCSQTLNHNVMYWYQQKSSQAPKLLFHYYDKDFNNEADTPDNFQSRRPNTSFCFLDIRSPGLGDTAMYLCATSRDLGRNNEQFFGPGTRLTVL.

The chain uses TRBV11-2 and TRBJ2-3, with TRBD1 matching over 9 bases. This CDR3 contains 14 residues. Germline V gives CDR1 SGHAT, CDR2 FQNNGV. V shed 3 bases and J 5 bases; nucleotides not matched to a gene: 3. The CDR3 nucleotides read TGTGCCAGCAGCTTGGACAGGGGAGTAGATACGCAGTATTTT. Residues: CASSLDRGVDTQYF. The variable domain in full, with the rest retrieved from reference TRBV11-2 and TRBJ2-3, is EAGVAQSPRYKIIEKRQSVAFWCNPISGHATLYWYQQILGQGPKLLIQFQNNGVVDDSQLPKDRFSAERLKGVDSTLKIQPAKLEDSAVYLCASSLDRGVDTQYFGPGTRLTVL.

V gene TRBV5-1 combines with J gene TRBJ2-1, with 7 bases fitting TRBD2. The junction had 15 bases not matched to a gene; V was cut back by 3 bases and J by 9 bases. CDR3 length: 16 amino acids. Germline values: CDR1 SGHRS, CDR2 YFSETQ. This CDR3 is CASSSASGGGLLEQFF. The CDR3 DNA reads as TGCGCCAGCAGCTCCGCTAGCGGCGGAGGGCTCCTTGAGCAGTTCTTC. The full variable domain, with the rest looked up from reference TRBV5-1 and TRBJ2-1, is KAGVTQTPRYLIKTRGQQVTLSCSPISGHRSVSWYQQTPGQGLQFLFEYFSETQRNKGNFPGRFSGRQFSNSRSEMNVSTLELGDSALYLCASSSASGGGLLEQFFGPGTRLTVL.

Concerning this clone: A read error may produce the germline difference seen at one junction end. The chain is built from TRBV11-1 and TRBJ2-7; D perhaps matches TRBD2 (5 bases). This CDR3 contains 8 residues. Looked up from germline, CDR1 is SGHAT and CDR2 is FQDESV (reference sequence). The CDR3 here is CASSSEDF. The CDR3 DNA sequence: TGTGCCAGCAGCTCGGAGGATTTC.

The rearrangement uses TRBV7-9 and TRBJ1-2; 7 bases line up with TRBD1. CDR1 and CDR2 from the germline V gene are SEHNR and FQNEAQ (reference sequence). The V segment lost 5 bases and the J segment 6 bases; nucleotides outside the gene matches: 9. The CDR3 extends over 14 amino acids. CDR3 bases: TGTGCCAGCAGCCGAGGACAGGAAACGAATGGCTACACCTTC. Its protein is CASSRGQETNGYTF.

The V and J genes are TRBV18 and TRBJ2-5; 9 nucleotides match TRBD2. CDR3 length equals 15 residues. V lost 2 bases and J lost 1; bases outside the gene matches: 2. The V gene's germline CDR1 is KGHSH and CDR2 LQKENI. The CDR3 region is CASSPRLAVQETQYF. Written as DNA, the CDR3 is TGTGCCAGCTCACCAAGACTAGCGGTCCAAGAGACCCAGTACTTC.

The chain employs TRBV5-1 and TRBJ2-5; D may correspond to TRBD1 or TRBD2 (6 bases each). The germline gives CDR1 SGHRS, CDR2 YFSETQ. CDR3 length equals 15 residues. Deletions cut 0 bases from V and 2 bases from J, with 11 bases between. CDR3 coding DNA: TGCGCCAGCAGCTTGGGTCAGGGGACTCAAGAGACCCAGTACTTC. This translates into CASSLGQGTQETQYF.

The J gene is TRBJ1-2, the V gene TRBV28, with 8 bases fitting TRBD1. Trimming took 1 base from V and 6 from J; bases not matched to a gene: 1. This CDR3 region has 13 residues. Germline values: CDR1 MDHEN, CDR2 SYDVKM. CDR3 sequence reads: CASSLSGGDGYTF. In DNA form, the CDR3 reads TGTGCCAGCAGTTTATCAGGGGGCGATGGCTACACCTTC.

The chain is built from TRBV2 and TRBJ2-1, with unresolved D. V was cut by 7 bases and J by 8 bases, with 12 bases left in between. CDR3 size: 12 residues. The germline V gene encodes CDR1 SNHLY and CDR2 FYNNEI. Written as DNA, the CDR3 is TGTGCCAGCACTAGACTCAAAGATGAGCAGTTCTTC. Translated, it gives CASTRLKDEQFF.